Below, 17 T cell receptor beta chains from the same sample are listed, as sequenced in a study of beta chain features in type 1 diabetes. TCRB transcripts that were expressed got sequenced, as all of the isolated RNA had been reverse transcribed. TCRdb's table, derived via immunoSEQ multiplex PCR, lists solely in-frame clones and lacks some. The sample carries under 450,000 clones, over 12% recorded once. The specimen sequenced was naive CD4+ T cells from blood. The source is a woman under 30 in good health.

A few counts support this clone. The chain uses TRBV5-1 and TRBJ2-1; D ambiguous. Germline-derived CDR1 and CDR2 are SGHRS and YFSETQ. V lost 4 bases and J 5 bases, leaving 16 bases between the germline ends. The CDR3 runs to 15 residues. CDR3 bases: TGCGCCAGCAGCCCGGGTGGCGGAAGGAACAATGAGCAGTTCTTC. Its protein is CASSPGGGRNNEQFF.

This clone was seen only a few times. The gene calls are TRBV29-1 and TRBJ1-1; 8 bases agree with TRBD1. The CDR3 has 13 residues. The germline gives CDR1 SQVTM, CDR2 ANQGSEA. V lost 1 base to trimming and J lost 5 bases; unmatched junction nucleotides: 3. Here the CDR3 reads CSVEGTGRTEAFF. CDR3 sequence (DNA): TGCAGCGTTGAAGGGACAGGGAGGACTGAAGCTTTCTTT.

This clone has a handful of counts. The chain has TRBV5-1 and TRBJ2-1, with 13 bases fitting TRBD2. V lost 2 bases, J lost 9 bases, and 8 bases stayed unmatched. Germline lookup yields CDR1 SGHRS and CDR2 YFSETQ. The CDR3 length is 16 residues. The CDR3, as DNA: TGCGCCAGCAGCTTCCGGACTAGCGGGAGTCAGCTTGAGCAGTTCTTC. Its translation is CASSFRTSGSQLEQFF. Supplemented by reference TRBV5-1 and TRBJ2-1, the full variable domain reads KAGVTQTPRYLIKTRGQQVTLSCSPISGHRSVSWYQQTPGQGLQFLFEYFSETQRNKGNFPGRFSGRQFSNSRSEMNVSTLELGDSALYLCASSFRTSGSQLEQFFGPGTRLTVL.

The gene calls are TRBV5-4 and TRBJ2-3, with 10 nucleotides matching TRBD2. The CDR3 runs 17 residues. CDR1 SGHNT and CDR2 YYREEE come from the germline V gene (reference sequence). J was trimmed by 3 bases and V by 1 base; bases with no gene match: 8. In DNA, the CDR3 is TGTGCCAGCAGCTTGATTCTACTAGCGGGACGTACAGATACGCAGTATTTT. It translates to CASSLILLAGRTDTQYF.

The CDR3 reads CASSTSTGDNEQYF. CDR3 DNA: TGTGCCAGTAGTACTTCGACAGGGGACAACGAGCAGTACTTC. V gene TRBV19 combines with J gene TRBJ2-7; TRBD1 agrees at 8 bases. The germline V gene has CDR1 LNHDA and CDR2 SQIVND (reference sequence). J was trimmed by 5 bases and V by 4 bases; bases with no gene match: 7. The CDR3 totals 14 residues. The complete variable domain, with remaining parts taken from reference TRBV19 and TRBJ2-7, reads DGGITQSPKYLFRKEGQNVTLSCEQNLNHDAMYWYRQDPGQGLRLIYYSQIVNDFQKGDIAEGYSVSREKKESFPLTVTSAQKNPTAFYLCASSTSTGDNEQYFGPGTRLTVT.

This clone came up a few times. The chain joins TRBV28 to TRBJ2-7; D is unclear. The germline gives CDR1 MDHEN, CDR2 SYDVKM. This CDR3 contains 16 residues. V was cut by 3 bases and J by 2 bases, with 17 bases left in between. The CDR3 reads CASSFPQRGLTYEQYF. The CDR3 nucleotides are TGTGCCAGCAGTTTCCCGCAACGCGGCCTAACCTACGAGCAGTACTTC.

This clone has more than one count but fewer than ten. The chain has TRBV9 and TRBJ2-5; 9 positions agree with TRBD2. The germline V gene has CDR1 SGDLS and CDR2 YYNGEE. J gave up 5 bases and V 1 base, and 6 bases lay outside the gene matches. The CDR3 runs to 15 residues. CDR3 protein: CASSVSGLALETQYF. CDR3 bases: TGTGCCAGCAGCGTATCAGGACTAGCGTTGGAGACCCAGTACTTC.

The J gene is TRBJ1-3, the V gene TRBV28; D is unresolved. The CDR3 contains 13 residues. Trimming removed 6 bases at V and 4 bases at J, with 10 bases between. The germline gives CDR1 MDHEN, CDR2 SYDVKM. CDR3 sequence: CASRGGKGNTIYF. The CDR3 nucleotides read TGTGCCAGCAGGGGAGGGAAGGGAAACACCATATATTTT. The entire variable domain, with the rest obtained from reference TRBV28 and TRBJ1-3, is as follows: DVKVTQSSRYLVKRTGEKVFLECVQDMDHENMFWYRQDPGLGLRLIYFSYDVKMKEKGDIPEGYSVSREKKERFSLILESASTNQTSMYLCASRGGKGNTIYFGEGSWLTVV.

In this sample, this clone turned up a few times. In DNA form, the CDR3 reads TGTGCCAGCAGTTTGGGCATTCTCAATCAGCCCCAGCATTTT. Translation: CASSLGILNQPQHF. The chain couples TRBV28 to TRBJ1-5; D gene unclear. CDR3 length: 14 amino acids. Germline V gene sequence: CDR1 MDHEN, CDR2 SYDVKM. Deletions cut 3 bases from V and 3 bases from J, with 9 bases between.

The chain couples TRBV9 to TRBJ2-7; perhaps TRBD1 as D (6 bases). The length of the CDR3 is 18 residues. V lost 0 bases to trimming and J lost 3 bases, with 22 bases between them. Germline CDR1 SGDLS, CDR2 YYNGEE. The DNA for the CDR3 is TGTGCCAGCAGCGTAGCGTCTTCGACAGGAAGGGCTTTCTACGAGCAGTACTTC. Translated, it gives CASSVASSTGRAFYEQYF. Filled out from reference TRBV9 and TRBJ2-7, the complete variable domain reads DSGVTQTPKHLITATGQRVTLRCSPRSGDLSVYWYQQSLDQGLQFLIQYYNGEERAKGNILERFSAQQFPDLHSELNLSSLELGDSALYFCASSVASSTGRAFYEQYFGPGTRLTVT.

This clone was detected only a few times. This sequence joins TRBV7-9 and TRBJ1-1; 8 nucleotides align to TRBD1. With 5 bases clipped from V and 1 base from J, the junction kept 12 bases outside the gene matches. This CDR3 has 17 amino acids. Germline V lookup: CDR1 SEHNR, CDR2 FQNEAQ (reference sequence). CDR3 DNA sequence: TGTGCCAGCAGCCCTCGGACAGGGCGTAAGTCGAACACTGAAGCTTTCTTT. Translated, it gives CASSPRTGRKSNTEAFF.

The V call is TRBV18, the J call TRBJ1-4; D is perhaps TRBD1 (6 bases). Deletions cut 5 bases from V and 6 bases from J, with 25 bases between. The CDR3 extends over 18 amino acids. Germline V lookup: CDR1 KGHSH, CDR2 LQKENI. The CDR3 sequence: CASSTQRGGYTTYEKLFF. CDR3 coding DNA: TGTGCCAGCTCAACGCAGAGGGGGGGGTACACGACGTATGAAAAACTGTTTTTT. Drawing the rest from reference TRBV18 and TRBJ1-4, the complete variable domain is NAGVMQNPRHLVRRRGQEARLRCSPMKGHSHVYWYRQLPEEGLKFMVYLQKENIIDESGMPKERFSAEFPKEGPSILRIQQVVRGDSAAYFCASSTQRGGYTTYEKLFFGSGTQLSVL.

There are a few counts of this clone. In nucleotides, the CDR3 is TGTGCCAGCAGCGTAGTGCCAGGCGGGGGTCGAGAGACCCAGTACTTC. Its translation: CASSVVPGGGRETQYF. V usage is TRBV9 and J usage is TRBJ2-5, with 7 nucleotides matching TRBD2. V dropped 0 bases and J dropped 4; count of bases not matched to a gene: 9. Germline V CDR1 and CDR2: SGDLS, YYNGEE. The CDR3 extends over 16 amino acids.

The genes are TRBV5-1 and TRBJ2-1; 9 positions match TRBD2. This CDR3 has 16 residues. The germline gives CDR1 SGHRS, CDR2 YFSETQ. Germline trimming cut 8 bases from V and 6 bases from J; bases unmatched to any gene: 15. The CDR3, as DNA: TGCGCCAGTGACCTATCCTCTAGCGGGGTTAGCAATGAGCAGTTCTTC. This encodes CASDLSSSGVSNEQFF.

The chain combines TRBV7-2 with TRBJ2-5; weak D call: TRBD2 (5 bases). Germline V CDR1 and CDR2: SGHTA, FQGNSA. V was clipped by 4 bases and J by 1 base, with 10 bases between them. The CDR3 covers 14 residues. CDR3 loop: CASSSDRGQETQYF. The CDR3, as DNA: TGTGCCAGCAGCTCAGATCGGGGCCAAGAGACCCAGTACTTC.

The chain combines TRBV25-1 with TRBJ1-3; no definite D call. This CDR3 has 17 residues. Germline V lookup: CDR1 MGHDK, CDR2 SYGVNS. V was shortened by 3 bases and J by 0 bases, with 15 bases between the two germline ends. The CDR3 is CASSDSLGARSGNTIYF. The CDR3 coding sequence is TGTGCCAGCAGTGACAGTCTTGGAGCCCGCTCTGGAAACACCATATATTTT.

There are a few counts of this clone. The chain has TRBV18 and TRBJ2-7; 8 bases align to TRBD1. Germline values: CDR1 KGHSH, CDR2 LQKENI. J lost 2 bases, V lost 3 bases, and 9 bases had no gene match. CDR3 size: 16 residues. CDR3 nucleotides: TGTGCCAGCTCACCCGGGGACAGGACGATCCCCTACGAGCAGTACTTC. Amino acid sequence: CASSPGDRTIPYEQYF.